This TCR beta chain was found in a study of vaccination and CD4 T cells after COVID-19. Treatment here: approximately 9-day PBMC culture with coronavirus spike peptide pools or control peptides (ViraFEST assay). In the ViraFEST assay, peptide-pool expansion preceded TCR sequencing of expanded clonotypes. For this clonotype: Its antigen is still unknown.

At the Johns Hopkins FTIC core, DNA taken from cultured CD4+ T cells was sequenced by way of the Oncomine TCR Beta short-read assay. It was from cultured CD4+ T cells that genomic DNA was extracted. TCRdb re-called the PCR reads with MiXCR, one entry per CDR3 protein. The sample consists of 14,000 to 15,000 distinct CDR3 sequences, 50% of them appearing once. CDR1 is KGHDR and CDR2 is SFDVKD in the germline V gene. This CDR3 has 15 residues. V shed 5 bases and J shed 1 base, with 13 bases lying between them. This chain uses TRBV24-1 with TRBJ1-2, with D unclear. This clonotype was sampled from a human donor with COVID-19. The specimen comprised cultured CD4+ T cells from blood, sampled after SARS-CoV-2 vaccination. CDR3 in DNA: TGTGCCACCAGTGCCGGAGTGGCGGGTAACTATGGCTACACCTTC. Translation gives CATSAGVAGNYGYTF.